The text below deals with one TCR beta chain. Its target antigen remains unknown. Nothing much larger sits one base from this clone, and base qualities are not available. Enrolling through a virtual design, the prospective study's participants ranged in age from roughly 18 to 90 years and lived across some 22 United States geographic areas. Cohort assignment in the prospective study relied on participant-reported clinical history from a screening survey and a study questionnaire. Recovered participants in ImmuneRACE Cohort 3 were defined as having two consecutive negative NP/OP PCR tests, clearance from a healthcare professional, or resolution of symptoms. Mobile phlebotomists in the prospective study collected whole blood, serum and a nasopharyngeal or oropharyngeal swab from every participant. Additional blood draws and questionnaires over an approximately 2-month period could optionally be provided by prospective study participants. Prospective study blood samples were shipped either frozen or at room temperature before DNA extraction.

These data originate in a study of blood T cell repertoires in COVID-19 (dated by TCRdb to about 2020). Looking at the study overall: Collaborator samples came from the United States, Italy and Spain and covered acute and convalescent phases of COVID-19. HLA class I and class II types, where available, came from metadata supplied by the sample provider rather than from assay-based typing. The prospective study material was composed of cDNA or gDNA derived from T cells, B-cell-depleted T cells, or PBMCs. Subjects who had been exposed to COVID-19, were actively infected with it, or had recovered from it provided the deeply sampled blood TCRbeta repertoires that made up the dataset. Samples were obtained from the ongoing ImmuneRACE study (first 160 participants) and from 1,254 subjects provided by 6 global collaborators. Nearly every sample came with metadata listing a de-identified subject ID, COVID-19 status, age in years and sex. A freely available public database, intended as a resource for researchers studying the immune response to SARS-CoV-2, is where the repertoires were released. Overall results and qualifications from the work: The amount of clinical and demographic metadata varied by source and participant and was provided uncurated.

TCRbeta CDR3 regions were amplified from genomic DNA by means of the immunoSEQ Assay, a bias-controlled multiplex PCR. Turning to the authors' computational methods: The number of nucleated cells in each sample was estimated by amplification of reference gene primers within the assay. Sequence reads were collapsed and filtered to measure the absolute abundance of every unique TCRbeta CDR3 rearrangement. For each sample, productive Simpson clonality was calculated by taking the square root of Simpson's diversity index across productive rearrangements. Not all clones reach the TCRdb copy of this immuneACCESS table, which keeps in-frame sequences only. Checked studies attribute under half of the gap to unresolved V genes and leave the rest unexplained. V and J calls and clone size come straight from that table; D and trimming were deduced from the DNA. The sample table records roughly 220,000 clones; almost 85% of these occur just once. The leading ten clones occupy over 12% of the sample.

Via the germline V gene, CDR1 is MDHEN and CDR2 SYDVKM. Reading from cysteine to phenylalanine, the CDR3 counts 13 amino acids. The entry retains the CDR3 DNA only, 39 bases that are in frame from base 1. V sheds 8 bases and J sheds 2 bases, leaving 10 bases between their ends. The source material was PBMCs or T cells enriched from blood (not recorded which). The chain is encoded by TRBV28 joined to TRBJ1-3, with the D gene too uncertain to name. The receptor was isolated from a middle-aged man who had recovered from COVID-19. The bases read TGTGCCAGCCTCCCCAGCGCTGGAAACACCATATATTTT. This yields the protein CASLPSAGNTIYF.